This paragraph covers one TCR beta chain sequence. Its matching antigen is unknown. The data were obtained in a study of cytomegalovirus exposure and HLA in healthy donors. Overall study results and limits: The majority of TCR sequences were rare, yet some public TCRs appeared in many donors. Subsequent analysis showed first-cohort TCR clusters tending to co-occur in 120 or so validation repertoires. In vitro confirmation showed three CMV-associated chains to be CMV antigen specific.

The validation cohort, a group of 120 subjects, included the donors and was separate from the approximately 660-subject first cohort. Assay used: immunoSEQ multiplex PCR; TCRdb lists only in-frame clones, some missing. There are about 200,000 clones in the sample; 80% to 85% occur only once, and 1% to 1.5% lies in the top ten. In germline, CDR1 is SGHTA, CDR2 FQGNSA. This CDR3 comprises 16 residues. Trimming at V came to 1 base and at J to 2 bases, leaving 4 bases not matched to a gene. The material sequenced was PBMCs. The rearrangement joins TRBV7-2 to TRBJ2-3, with 9 bases fitting TRBD2. The source is a woman under 40 in good health and CMV-seronegative. The CDR3 coding sequence is TGTGCCAGCAGCTTAGGACTAGCGGCTGCCACAGATACGCAGTATTTT. Protein product: CASSLGLAAATDTQYF. Full variable domain (outside the CDR3, taken from reference TRBV7-2 and TRBJ2-3): GAGVSQSPSNKVTEKGKDVELRCDPISGHTALYWYRQSLGQGLEFLIYFQGNSAPDKSGLPSDRFSAERTGGSVSTLTIQRTQQEDSAVYLCASSLGLAAATDTQYFGPGTRLTVL.